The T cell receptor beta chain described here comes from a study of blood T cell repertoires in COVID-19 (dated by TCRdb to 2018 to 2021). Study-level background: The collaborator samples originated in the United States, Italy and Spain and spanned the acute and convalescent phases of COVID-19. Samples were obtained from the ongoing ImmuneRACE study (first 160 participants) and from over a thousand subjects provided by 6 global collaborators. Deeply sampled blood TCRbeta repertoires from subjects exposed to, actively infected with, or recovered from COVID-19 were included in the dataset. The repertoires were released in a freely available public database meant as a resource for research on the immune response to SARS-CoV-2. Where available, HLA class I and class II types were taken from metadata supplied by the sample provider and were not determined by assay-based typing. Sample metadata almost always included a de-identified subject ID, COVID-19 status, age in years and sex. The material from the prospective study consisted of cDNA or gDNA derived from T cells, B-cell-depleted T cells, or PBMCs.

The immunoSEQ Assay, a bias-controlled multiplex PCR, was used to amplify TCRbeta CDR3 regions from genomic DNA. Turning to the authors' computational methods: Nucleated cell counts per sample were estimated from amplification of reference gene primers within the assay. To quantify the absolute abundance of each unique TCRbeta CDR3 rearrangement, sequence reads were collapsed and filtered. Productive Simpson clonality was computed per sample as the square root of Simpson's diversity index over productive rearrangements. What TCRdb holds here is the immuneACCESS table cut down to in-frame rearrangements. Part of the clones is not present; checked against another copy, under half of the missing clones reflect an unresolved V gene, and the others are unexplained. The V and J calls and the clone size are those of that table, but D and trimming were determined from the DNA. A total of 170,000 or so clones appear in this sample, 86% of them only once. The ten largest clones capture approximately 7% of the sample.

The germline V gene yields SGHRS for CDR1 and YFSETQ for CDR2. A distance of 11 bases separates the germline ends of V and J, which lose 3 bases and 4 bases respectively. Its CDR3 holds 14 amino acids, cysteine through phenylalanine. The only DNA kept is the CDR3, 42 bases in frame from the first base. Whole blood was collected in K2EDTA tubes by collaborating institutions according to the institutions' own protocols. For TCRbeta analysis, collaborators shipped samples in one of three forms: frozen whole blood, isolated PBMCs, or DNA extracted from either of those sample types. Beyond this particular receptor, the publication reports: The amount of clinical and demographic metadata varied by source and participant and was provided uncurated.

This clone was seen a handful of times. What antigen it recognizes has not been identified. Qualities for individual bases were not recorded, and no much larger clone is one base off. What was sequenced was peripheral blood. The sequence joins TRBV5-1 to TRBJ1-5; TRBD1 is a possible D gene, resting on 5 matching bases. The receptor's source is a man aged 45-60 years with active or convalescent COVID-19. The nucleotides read TGCGCCAGCAGCTGGAGACCAGGGAATCAGCCCCAGCATTTT. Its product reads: CASSWRPGNQPQHF.